The 7 T cell receptor beta chains below all came from one sample that was sequenced in a study of regulatory T cells in long-lasting Graves disease. Time point of the sample: newly diagnosed GD, antithyroid drugs for less than 3 months. Researchers made the TCR library from RNA that was extracted from PBMCs. To make TCR beta libraries, researchers used iRepertoire HTBI primers and Arm-PCR of CDR3 regions. TCRdb re-derived calls from the multiplex PCR reads in MiXCR, one entry per CDR3 protein. The sample includes approximately 540,000 distinct CDR3 sequences, about 11% seen only once; the top ten take 8.9%. This same sample was also part of a study on T cells in Graves' hyperthyroidism and ophthalmopathy.

Sequences were derived from peripheral blood mononuclear cells (PBMCs), sampled at new diagnosis, from a patient treated with antithyroid drugs. Every receptor here comes from a woman under 40 with Graves disease.

This clonotype was counted ten times or more. The V and J genes are TRBV10-3 and TRBJ2-7; weak D call: TRBD1 (6 bases). Germline V gene sequence: CDR1 ENHRY, CDR2 SYGVKD. The V end was cut by 3 bases, the J end by 4 bases, with 13 bases between. CDR3 length: 14 residues. The CDR3 sequence: CAISESGVEYEQYF. The CDR3 nucleotides read TGTGCCATCAGTGAATCAGGGGTCGAGTACGAGCAGTACTTC.

This sequence joins TRBV12-5 and TRBJ2-7, with TRBD1 matching 11 bases. CDR1 is LGHNT, CDR2 FRNRAP, per germline. With 6 bases clipped from V and 6 bases from J, the junction kept 7 bases outside the gene matches. This CDR3 has 14 amino acids. CDR3 sequence: CASGPRDRGGEQYF. DNA for the CDR3: TGTGCTAGTGGCCCTAGGGACAGGGGGGGCGAGCAGTACTTC.

This clonotype was recorded a few times. This rearrangement joins TRBV6-2 or TRBV6-3 to TRBJ1-1, with unresolved D. The V end was cut by 7 bases, the J end by 8 bases, with 14 bases between. CDR1 and CDR2 (germline): MNHEY, SVGEGT. The CDR3 is 12 residues long. This CDR3 reads CASKRRTDEAFF. CDR3 in DNA: TGTGCCAGCAAACGGCGGACGGACGAAGCTTTCTTT.

There are many counts of this clonotype. The chain employs TRBV7-9 and TRBJ2-1; 10 bases agree with TRBD2. CDR1 is SEHNR and CDR2 is FQNEAQ in the germline V gene (reference sequence). V shed 5 bases, J shed 4 bases, and the junction held 17 bases outside the gene matches. The CDR3 runs to 19 residues. The CDR3 reads CASSPTFYSGTSVYNEQFF. The CDR3 nucleotides read TGTGCCAGCAGCCCAACCTTTTACTCCGGGACTAGCGTATACAATGAGCAGTTCTTC.

The chain carries TRBV11-2 and TRBJ1-4; D is perhaps TRBD1 (6 bases). The germline V and J ends were trimmed by 5 bases and 4 bases, with 14 bases remaining between them. Per the germline V gene, CDR1 is SGHAT and CDR2 is FQNNGV. The CDR3 loop spans 15 amino acids. CDR3 coding DNA: TGTGCCAGCAGCCAAGGGACAACCCTTAATGAAAAACTGTTTTTT. It yields the protein CASSQGTTLNEKLFF.

This chain uses TRBV19 with TRBJ2-1, with TRBD2 as a possible D gene (6 bases). The CDR3 runs 16 residues. Germline V CDR1 and CDR2: LNHDA, SQIVND (reference sequence). The V gene lost 1 base and the J gene lost 2 bases, with 12 bases spanning the gap. The CDR3 here is CASSIAGLTTYNEQFF. The DNA of the CDR3 is TGTGCCAGTAGTATAGCGGGACTGACTACCTACAATGAGCAGTTCTTC.

This chain links TRBV4-3 with TRBJ1-2, with D perhaps matching TRBD1 (5 bases). The V gene's germline CDR1 is LGHNA and CDR2 YSLEER. Trimming stripped 6 bases from V and 4 bases from J, with 12 bases between. The CDR3 has 13 amino acids. Written as DNA, the CDR3 is TGCGCCAGCAGGAGAACGACAGCCTATGGCTACACCTTC. Residues: CASRRTTAYGYTF.